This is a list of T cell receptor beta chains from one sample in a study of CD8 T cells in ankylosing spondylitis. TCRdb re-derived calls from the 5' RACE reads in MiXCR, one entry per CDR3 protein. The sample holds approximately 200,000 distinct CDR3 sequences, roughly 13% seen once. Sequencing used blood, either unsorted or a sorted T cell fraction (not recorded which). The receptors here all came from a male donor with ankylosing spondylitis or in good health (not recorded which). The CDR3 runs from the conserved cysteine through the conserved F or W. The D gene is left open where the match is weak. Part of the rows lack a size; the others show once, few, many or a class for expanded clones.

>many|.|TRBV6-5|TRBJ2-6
TGTGCCAGCAGTTTGGGACCGGGGGCCAACGTCCTGACTTTC
CASSLGPGANVLTF
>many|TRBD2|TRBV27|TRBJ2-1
TGTGCCAGCAGTTCTGGGACTAGCGGGGTAAGGCTGGGGCAGTTCTTC
CASSSGTSGVRLGQFF
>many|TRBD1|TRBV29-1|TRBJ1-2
TGCAGCGTTGGTGACAGGGGACTATATGGCTACACCTTC
CSVGDRGLYGYTF
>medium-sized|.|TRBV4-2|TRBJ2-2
TGTGCCAGCAGCCAAGGTGGGGACACCGGGGAGCTGTTTTTT
CASSQGGDTGELFF
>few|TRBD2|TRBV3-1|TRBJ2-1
TGTGCCAGCAGCCTACTAGCGGGTAGCTCCTACAATGAGCAGTTCTTC
CASSLLAGSSYNEQFF
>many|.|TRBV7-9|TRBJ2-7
TGTGCCAGCAGCTTACGCTTCTCAGAGGGCGAGCAGTACTTC
CASSLRFSEGEQYF
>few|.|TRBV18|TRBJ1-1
TGTGCCAGCTCACCACCGGCCGGGAACACTGAAGCTTTCTTT
CASSPPAGNTEAFF
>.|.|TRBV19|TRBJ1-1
TGTGCCAGTACGGGTCTGAACACTGAAGCTTTCTTT
CASTGLNTEAFF
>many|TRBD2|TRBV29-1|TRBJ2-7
TGCAGCGTGGGGGGGATACGGCAGGGTCCCAACGAGCAGTACTTC
CSVGGIRQGPNEQYF
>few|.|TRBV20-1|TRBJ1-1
TGCAGTGCTGACGGGAGTGTGAACACTGAAGCTTTCTTT
CSADGSVNTEAFF
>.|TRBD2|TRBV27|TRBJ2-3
TGTGCCAGCAGTTCGGGGACTAGCGGATCCCTCACAGATACGCAGTATTTT
CASSSGTSGSLTDTQYF
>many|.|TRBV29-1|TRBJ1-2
TGCAGCGTGCCCCGCTCCAGCGATAACTATGGCTACACCTTC
CSVPRSSDNYGYTF
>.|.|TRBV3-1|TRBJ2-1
TGTGCCAGCAGCCAAGGGACGGGTGAGCAGTTCTTC
CASSQGTGEQFF
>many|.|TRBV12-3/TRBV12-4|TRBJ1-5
TGTGCCAGCAGTCCCCGACCCGATCAGCCCCAGCATTTT
CASSPRPDQPQHF
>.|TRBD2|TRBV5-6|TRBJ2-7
TGTGCCAGCAGCCCACTAGCGGATAGCTCCTACGAGCAGTACTTC
CASSPLADSSYEQYF
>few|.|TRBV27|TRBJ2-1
TGTGCCAGCAGTGCAGTACAAGGGGAGAATGAGCAGTTCTTC
CASSAVQGENEQFF
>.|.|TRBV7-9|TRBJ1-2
TGTGCCAGCAGCGGCGGGGACCGCCTCTTCTATGGCTACACCTTC
CASSGGDRLFYGYTF